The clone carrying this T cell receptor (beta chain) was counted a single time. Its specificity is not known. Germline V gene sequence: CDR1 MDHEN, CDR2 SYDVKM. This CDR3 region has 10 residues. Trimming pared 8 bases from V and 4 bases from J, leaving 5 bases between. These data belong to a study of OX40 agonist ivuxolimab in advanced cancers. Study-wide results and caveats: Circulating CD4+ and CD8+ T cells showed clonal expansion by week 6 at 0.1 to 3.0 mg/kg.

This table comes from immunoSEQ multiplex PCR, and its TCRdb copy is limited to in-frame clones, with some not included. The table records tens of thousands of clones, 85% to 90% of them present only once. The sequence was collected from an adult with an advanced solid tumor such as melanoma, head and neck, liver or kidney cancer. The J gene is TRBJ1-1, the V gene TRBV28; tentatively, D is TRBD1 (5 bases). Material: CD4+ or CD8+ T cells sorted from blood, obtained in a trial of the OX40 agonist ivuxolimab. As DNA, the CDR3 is TGTGCCAGCGGGGGCACTGAAGCTTTCTTT. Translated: CASGGTEAFF.